This TCR beta chain is drawn from a study of tumour-infiltrating T cells in Burkitt lymphoma. Sequenced by immunoSEQ multiplex PCR; TCRdb stores in-frame clones only, minus some. The table has about 17,000 clones, roughly 80% seen once. V was cut by 6 bases and J by 0 bases, with 14 bases left in between. Germline lookup yields CDR1 MNHEY and CDR2 SVGAGI. This CDR3 region has 15 residues. The chain combines TRBV6-5 with TRBJ1-2; D ambiguous. This TCR was sampled from a human donor with diffuse large B-cell lymphoma. Sequenced: tumor tissue. The CDR3 loop is CASSPDEQANYGYTF. The CDR3 nucleotides read TGTGCCAGCAGCCCCGATGAGCAAGCTAACTATGGCTACACCTTC.